This TCR beta chain was identified in a study of T cell repertoires in cytomegalovirus infection. Overall study context: Indications came from public TCR beta signatures; they pointed to CMV infection and to a matching HLA type. The study's findings and limits: Pooled public TCR beta family frequency picked out CMV carriers with the relevant HLA. Clonotypes of TCR beta that were HLA-C-restricted and CMV-specific dominated the ex vivo response.

The length of the CDR3 is 15 residues. The germline gives CDR1 SQVTM, CDR2 ANQGSEA. Trimming took off 3 bases at V and 5 bases at J, with 19 bases between the two ends. This clonotype showed up just a few times. Its matching antigen is unknown. TCRdb reprocessed the reads via MiXCR and lists one record per CDR3 protein. The sample shows roughly 240,000 distinct CDR3 sequences, approximately 7% of them seen only once. J is TRBJ2-5 and V is TRBV29-1; D might be TRBD2 (7 bases). The source material was PBMCs. This TCR was sampled from a human donor in good health (CMV status not recorded). Some clones in this sample may be carry-over from other donors' samples. The CDR3 loop reads CSVERGGGPTETQYF. The CDR3 DNA is TGCAGCGTTGAGAGGGGGGGCGGGCCAACGGAGACCCAGTACTTC.